This T cell receptor (beta chain) is drawn from a study of neurological immune-mediated disorders. Trimming shortened V by 7 bases and J by 3 bases, and 5 bases separated the two germline ends. Germline-derived CDR1 and CDR2 are ENHRY and SYGVKD. The CDR3 extends over 11 amino acids. Every sequencing run generated in excess of 160 million TCR-beta sequences. These sequences covered 15-18 subjects. TCRdb reprocessed the 5' RACE reads via MiXCR and lists one record per CDR3 protein. The data show fewer than 60,000 distinct CDR3 sequences, approximately 3.9% seen once. This clonotype was observed at least ten times. Its antigen remains unidentified. Overall study results and limits: Because no CDR3 amino acid sequences were shared across subjects by expanded clones, private repertoires were suggested in all groups. When the repertoires were grouped phylogenetically, those of 18 of the 34 multiple sclerosis patients came together in a single cluster of related CDR3 sequences, which points to a possible repertoire-level signature. In multiple sclerosis patients, the repertoire cluster was unrelated to clinical or MRI findings.

The clonotype comes from a man aged 55 to 70 with multiple sclerosis. Source material: PBMCs. J is TRBJ2-3 and V is TRBV10-3; no clear D. DNA of the CDR3: TGTGCCATCAAGAGGACAGATACGCAGTATTTT. Protein: CAIKRTDTQYF.